This T cell receptor (beta chain) was documented in a study of T cell clones after liver transplantation. Study background: Apart from a few HCV-positive recipients, transplants were for non-autoimmune, non-viral reasons.

This clone appeared once. What it binds is not known. The method was immunoSEQ multiplex PCR; TCRdb's version includes in-frame clones alone and lacks a portion of them. This table has 65,000 to 70,000 clones, about 91% appearing once. Overall study results and limits: Post-transplant time points were not standardized, so conclusions are preliminary. Migration into the graft, not deletion, may explain lost graft donor-reactive T cells.

Thawed unstimulated PBMCs were FACS-sorted by CD3, CD4 and CD8 into two populations. CDR3 size: 15 residues. Germline CDR1 MDHEN, CDR2 SYDVKM. Trimming cost V 4 bases and J 2 bases, with 12 bases left between them. The chain recombines TRBV28 with TRBJ1-3; unclear D gene. The clonotype comes from a human patient who received a liver transplant. Some T cells may be the graft donor's. The starting material was CD4+ T cells from blood, obtained less than 27 months after liver transplant. CDR3 coding DNA: TGTGCCAGCAGTTCGGCCCTGGAAGCTGGAAACACCATATATTTT. It translates to CASSSALEAGNTIYF.